This TCR beta chain is from a study of CD8+ T cells in alopecia areata. The overall study: For the treated group, dosing was oral tofacitinib at 5 to 10 mg twice daily. Broader study findings: Scalp clonality, along with expanded CD8+ clones among the top 100, was significantly decreased by tofacitinib.

As the sequencing template, cDNA was produced by extracting RNA and reverse transcribing it. The repertoire was sequenced with immunoSEQ multiplex PCR; TCRdb's copy has only in-frame clones and lacks some. This table holds under 350,000 clones, 58% found once. To note about this clone: Its antigen is undetermined.

V dropped 4 bases and J dropped 1; count of bases not matched to a gene: 6. The germline CDR1 and CDR2 sequences are SGHRS and YFSETQ. CDR3 length: 15 amino acids. Treatment specified: oral pan-JAK inhibitor, 5-10 mg twice daily. Investigators sorted PBMCs to obtain both CD4+ and CD8+ T cells. Sequenced here: CD4+ T cells sorted from blood, sampled at week 24, from a patient treated with tofacitinib. The sequence came from a human donor with alopecia areata. The chain is built from TRBV5-1 and TRBJ2-3; 7 bases are a match to TRBD1. CDR3 nucleotide sequence: TGCGCCAGCAGCAACGACAGGGTAGGCACAGATACGCAGTATTTT. Its protein is CASSNDRVGTDTQYF.